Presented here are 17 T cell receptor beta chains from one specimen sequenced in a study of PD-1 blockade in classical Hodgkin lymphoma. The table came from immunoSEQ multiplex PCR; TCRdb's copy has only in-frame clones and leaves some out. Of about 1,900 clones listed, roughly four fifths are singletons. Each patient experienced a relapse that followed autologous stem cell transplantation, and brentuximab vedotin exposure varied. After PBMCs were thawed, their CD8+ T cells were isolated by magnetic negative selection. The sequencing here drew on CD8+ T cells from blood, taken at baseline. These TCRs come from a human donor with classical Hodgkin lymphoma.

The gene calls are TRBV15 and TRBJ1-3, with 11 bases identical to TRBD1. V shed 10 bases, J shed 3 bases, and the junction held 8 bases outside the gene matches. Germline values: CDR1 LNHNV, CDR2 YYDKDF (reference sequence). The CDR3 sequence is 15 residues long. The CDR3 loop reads CASQDRGRGGNTIYF. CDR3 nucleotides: TGTGCCAGCCAGGACAGGGGGCGAGGTGGAAACACCATATATTTT.

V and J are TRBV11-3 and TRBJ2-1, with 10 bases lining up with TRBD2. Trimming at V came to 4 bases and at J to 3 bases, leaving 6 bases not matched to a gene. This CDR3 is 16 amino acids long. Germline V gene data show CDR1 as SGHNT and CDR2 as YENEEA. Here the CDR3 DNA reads TGTGCCAGCAGCTCCCTAGCGGGGGTTAACTACAATGAGCAGTTCTTC. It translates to CASSSLAGVNYNEQFF.

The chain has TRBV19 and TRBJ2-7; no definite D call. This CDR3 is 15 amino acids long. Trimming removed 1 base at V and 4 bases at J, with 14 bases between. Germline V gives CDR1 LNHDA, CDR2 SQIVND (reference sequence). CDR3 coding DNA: TGTGCCAGTAGTATAGCGACGGCCTTAGGTTACGAGCAGTACTTC. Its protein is CASSIATALGYEQYF. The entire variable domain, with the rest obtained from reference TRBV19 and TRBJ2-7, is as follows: DGGITQSPKYLFRKEGQNVTLSCEQNLNHDAMYWYRQDPGQGLRLIYYSQIVNDFQKGDIAEGYSVSREKKESFPLTVTSAQKNPTAFYLCASSIATALGYEQYFGPGTRLTVT.

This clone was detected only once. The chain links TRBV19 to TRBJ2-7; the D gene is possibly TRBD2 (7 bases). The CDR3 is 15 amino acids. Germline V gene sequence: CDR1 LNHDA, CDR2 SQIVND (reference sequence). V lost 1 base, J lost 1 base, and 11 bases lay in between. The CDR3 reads CASSIAGGVSYEQYF. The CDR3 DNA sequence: TGTGCCAGTAGTATAGCGGGGGGCGTTTCCTACGAGCAGTACTTC.

Written as DNA, the CDR3 is TGCAGCGCCCTGACAGGGAGGGACTATGGCTACACCTTC. It specifies CSALTGRDYGYTF. The chain links TRBV29-1 to TRBJ1-2; the match to TRBD1 covers 7 bases. The junction had 8 bases not matched to a gene; V was cut back by 7 bases and J by 3 bases. CDR3 length: 13 residues. CDR1 SQVTM and CDR2 ANQGSEA come from the germline V gene.

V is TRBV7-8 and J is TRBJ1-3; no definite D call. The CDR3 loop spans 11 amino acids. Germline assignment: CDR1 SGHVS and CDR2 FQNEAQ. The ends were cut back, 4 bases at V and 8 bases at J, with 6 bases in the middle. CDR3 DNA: TGTGCCAGCAGCTCCGGATACACCATATATTTT. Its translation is CASSSGYTIYF.

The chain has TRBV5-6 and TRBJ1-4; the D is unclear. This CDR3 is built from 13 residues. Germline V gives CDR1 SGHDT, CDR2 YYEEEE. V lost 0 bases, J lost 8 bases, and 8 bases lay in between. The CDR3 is CASSLGMGEKLFF. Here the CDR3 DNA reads TGTGCCAGCAGCTTGGGGATGGGGGAAAAACTGTTTTTT.

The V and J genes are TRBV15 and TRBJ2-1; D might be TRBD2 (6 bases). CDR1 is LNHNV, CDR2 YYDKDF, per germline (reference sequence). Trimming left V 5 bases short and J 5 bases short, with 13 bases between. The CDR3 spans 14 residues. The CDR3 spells CATSLREFNNEQFF. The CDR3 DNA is TGTGCCACCAGCCTACGGGAGTTCAACAATGAGCAGTTCTTC.

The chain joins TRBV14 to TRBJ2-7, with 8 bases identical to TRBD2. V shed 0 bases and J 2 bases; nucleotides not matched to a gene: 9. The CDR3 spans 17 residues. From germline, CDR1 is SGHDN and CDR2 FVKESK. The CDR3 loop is CASSQEAGGIWPYEQYF. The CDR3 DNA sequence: TGTGCCAGCAGCCAAGAGGCGGGGGGCATATGGCCCTACGAGCAGTACTTC.

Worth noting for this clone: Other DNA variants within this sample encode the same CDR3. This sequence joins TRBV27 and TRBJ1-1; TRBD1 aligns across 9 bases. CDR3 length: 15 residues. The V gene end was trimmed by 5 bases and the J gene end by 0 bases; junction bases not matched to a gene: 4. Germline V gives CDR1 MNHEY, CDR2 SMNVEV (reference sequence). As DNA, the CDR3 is TGTGCCAGCAGTCCAACAGGGGGCATGAACACTGAAGCTTTCTTT. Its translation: CASSPTGGMNTEAFF.

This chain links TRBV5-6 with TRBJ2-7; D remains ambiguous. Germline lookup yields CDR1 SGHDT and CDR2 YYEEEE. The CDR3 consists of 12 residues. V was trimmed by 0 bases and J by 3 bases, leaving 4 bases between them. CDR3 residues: CASSLGVYEQYF. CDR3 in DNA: TGTGCCAGCAGCTTGGGAGTCTACGAGCAGTACTTC.

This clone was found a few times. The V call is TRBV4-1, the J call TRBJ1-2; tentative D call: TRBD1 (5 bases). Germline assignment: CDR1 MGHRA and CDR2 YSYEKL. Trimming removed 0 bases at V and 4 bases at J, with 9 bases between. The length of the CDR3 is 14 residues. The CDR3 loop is CASSQDPGPYGYTF. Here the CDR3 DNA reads TGCGCCAGCAGCCAAGATCCGGGACCCTATGGCTACACCTTC.

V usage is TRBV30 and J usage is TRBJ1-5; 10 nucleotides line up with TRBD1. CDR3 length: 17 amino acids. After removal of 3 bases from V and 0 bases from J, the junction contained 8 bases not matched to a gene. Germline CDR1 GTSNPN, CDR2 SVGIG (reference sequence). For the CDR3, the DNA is TGTGCCTGGAGCCGGGACAGGGGCCCCTATAGCAATCAGCCCCAGCATTTT. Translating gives CAWSRDRGPYSNQPQHF.

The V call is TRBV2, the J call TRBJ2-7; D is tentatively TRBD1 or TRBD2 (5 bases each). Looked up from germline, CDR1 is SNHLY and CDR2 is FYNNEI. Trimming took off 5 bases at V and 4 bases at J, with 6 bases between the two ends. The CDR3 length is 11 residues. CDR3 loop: CASSWGYEQYF. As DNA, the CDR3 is TGTGCCAGCAGTTGGGGGTACGAGCAGTACTTC.

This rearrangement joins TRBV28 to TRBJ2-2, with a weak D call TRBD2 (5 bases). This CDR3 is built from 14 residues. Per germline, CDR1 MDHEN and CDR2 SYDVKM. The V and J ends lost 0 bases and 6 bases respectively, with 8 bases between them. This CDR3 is CASSLWTEAGELFF. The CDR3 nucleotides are TGTGCCAGCAGTTTATGGACGGAGGCCGGGGAGCTGTTTTTT. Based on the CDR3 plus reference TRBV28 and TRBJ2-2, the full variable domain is DVKVTQSSRYLVKRTGEKVFLECVQDMDHENMFWYRQDPGLGLRLIYFSYDVKMKEKGDIPEGYSVSREKKERFSLILESASTNQTSMYLCASSLWTEAGELFFGEGSRLTVL.

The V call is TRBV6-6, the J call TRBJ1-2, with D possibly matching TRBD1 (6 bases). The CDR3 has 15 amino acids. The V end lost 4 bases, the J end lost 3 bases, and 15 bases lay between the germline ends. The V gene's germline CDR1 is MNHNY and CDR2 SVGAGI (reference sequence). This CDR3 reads CASSSATGFDYGYTF. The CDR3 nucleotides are TGTGCCAGCAGTTCCGCGACAGGATTCGACTATGGCTACACCTTC.

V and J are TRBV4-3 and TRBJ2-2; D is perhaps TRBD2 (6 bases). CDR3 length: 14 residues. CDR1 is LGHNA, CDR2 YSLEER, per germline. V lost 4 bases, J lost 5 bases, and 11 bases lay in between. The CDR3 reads CASSLQEGTGELFF. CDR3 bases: TGCGCCAGCAGCCTTCAGGAGGGGACCGGGGAGCTGTTTTTT.